The clone carrying this T cell receptor beta chain was found a few times. The antigen remains unidentified. This sample was taken from a study of identical twins. Findings and limits, study-wide: In zero-insertion analyses, partial confounding could arise from invariant MAIT and iNKT cells.

Unique molecular identifiers were present on cDNA, and template switching added a universal primer site. TCRdb re-derived calls from the 5' RACE reads in MiXCR, one entry per CDR3 protein. The sample has nearly 900,000 distinct CDR3 sequences; 12% are singletons. The CDR3 has 12 amino acids. Unmatched junction bases numbered 2, after V lost 0 bases and J lost 9 bases. Germline V gives CDR1 DFQATT, CDR2 SNEGSKA (reference sequence). A further study also used this sample, focusing on yellow fever vaccine responses in identical twins.

Sequences were obtained from PBMCs. J is TRBJ2-4 and V is TRBV20-1; 7 bases line up with TRBD1. This TCR derives from a woman aged 18-29 years in good health. The CDR3 loop reads CSAREGGGIQYF. The CDR3 nucleotides read TGCAGTGCTAGAGAAGGGGGCGGCATTCAGTACTTC.